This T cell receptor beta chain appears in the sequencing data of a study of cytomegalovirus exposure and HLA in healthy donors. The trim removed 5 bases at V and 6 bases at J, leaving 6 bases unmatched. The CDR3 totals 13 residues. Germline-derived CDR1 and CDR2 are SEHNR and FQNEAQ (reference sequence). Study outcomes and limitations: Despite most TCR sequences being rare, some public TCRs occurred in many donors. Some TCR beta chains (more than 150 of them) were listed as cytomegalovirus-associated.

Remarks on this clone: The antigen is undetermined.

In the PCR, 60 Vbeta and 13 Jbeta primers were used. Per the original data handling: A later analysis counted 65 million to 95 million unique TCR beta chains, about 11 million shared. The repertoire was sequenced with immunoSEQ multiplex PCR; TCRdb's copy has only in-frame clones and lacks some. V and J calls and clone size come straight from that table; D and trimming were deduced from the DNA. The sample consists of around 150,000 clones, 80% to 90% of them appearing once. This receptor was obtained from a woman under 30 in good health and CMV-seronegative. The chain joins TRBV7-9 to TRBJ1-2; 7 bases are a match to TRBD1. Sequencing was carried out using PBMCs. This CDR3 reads CASSHAGGNGYTF. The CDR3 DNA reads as TGTGCCAGCAGCCACGCAGGGGGTAATGGCTACACCTTC.